The entry below describes one T cell receptor beta chain. These data originate in a study of T-cell reconstitution after alpha-beta-depleted transplantation in children. Preparing the TCRbeta library involved the use of unique molecular identifiers. TCRdb redid the calling of the PCR reads with MiXCR, one entry per CDR3 protein. The top ten hold about 4.2% of the sample, which has over 550,000 distinct CDR3 sequences, approximately 10% seen once. The TCR was taken from a human donor who donated a stem cell graft to a child with acute myeloid leukemia. Specimen: PBMCs from the stem cell graft donor, collected from the stem cell graft.

The CDR3 DNA reads TGTGCCAGCAGCTTACGGGGGGCGCAATACGAGCAGTACTTC. It codes for CASSLRGAQYEQYF. The chain has TRBV7-6 and TRBJ2-7, with D perhaps TRBD2 (7 bases). The CDR3 length is 14 residues. V lost 2 bases and J 4 bases, leaving 12 bases between the germline ends. Germline lookup yields CDR1 SGHVS and CDR2 FNYEAQ.